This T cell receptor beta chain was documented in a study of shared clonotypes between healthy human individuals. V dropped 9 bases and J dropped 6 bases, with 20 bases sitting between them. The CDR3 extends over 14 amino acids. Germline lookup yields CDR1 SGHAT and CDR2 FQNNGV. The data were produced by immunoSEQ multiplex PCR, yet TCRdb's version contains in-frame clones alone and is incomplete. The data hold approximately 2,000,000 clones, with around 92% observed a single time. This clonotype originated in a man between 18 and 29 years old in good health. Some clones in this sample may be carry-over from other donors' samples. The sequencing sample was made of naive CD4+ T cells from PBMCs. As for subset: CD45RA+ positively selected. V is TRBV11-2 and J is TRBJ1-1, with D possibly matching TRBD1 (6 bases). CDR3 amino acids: CASEPIRGASEAFF. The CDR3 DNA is TGTGCCAGTGAGCCCATCAGGGGAGCCTCTGAAGCTTTCTTT.